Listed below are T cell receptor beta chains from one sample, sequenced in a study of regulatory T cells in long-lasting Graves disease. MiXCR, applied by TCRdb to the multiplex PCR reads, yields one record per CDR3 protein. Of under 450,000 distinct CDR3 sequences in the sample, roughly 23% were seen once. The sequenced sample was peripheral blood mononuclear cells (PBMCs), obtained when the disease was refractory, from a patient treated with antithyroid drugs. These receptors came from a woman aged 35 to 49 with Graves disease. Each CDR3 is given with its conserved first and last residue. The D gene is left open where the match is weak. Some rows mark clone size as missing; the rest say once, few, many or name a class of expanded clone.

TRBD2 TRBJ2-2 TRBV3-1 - TGTGCCAGCAGCCAAACTAGCGGGAGCCACGGGGAGCTGTTTTTT CASSQTSGSHGELFF
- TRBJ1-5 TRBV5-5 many TGTGCCAGCAGCTTGGCCACGGGCAATCAGCCCCAGCATTTT CASSLATGNQPQHF
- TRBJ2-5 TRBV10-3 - TGTGCCACCAGTGGAGTACAAGAGACCCAGTACTTC CATSGVQETQYF
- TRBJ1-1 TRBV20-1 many TGCAGTGCCACGGACGGCCACACTGAAGCTTTCTTT CSATDGHTEAFF
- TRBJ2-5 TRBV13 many TGTGCCAGCTCGACAGCGGGCCATCAAGAGACCCAGTACTTC CASSTAGHQETQYF
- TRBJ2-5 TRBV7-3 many TGTGCCAGCAGCTTACGGCCGGGCTCCCGTGAGACCCAGTACTTC CASSLRPGSRETQYF
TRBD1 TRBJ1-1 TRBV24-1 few TGTGCCACCAGTGATCCAGGGGGCACTGAAGCTTTCTTT CATSDPGGTEAFF
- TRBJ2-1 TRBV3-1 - TGTGCCAGCAGCCAAGATGACAACGATGAGCAGTTCTTC CASSQDDNDEQFF
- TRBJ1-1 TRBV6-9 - TGTGCCAGCAGTTGGGCGGCTAAAGCTTTCTTT CASSWAAKAFF
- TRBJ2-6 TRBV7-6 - TGTGCCAGCAGCTTAGGCGCCGGAGGGGCCAACGTCCTGACTTTC CASSLGAGGANVLTF
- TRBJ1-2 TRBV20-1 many TGCAGTGTTTATGGCTACACCTTC CSVYGYTF
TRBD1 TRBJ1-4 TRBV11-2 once TGTGCCAGCAGACTCTTAAGGGGGCGGACTAATGAAAAACTGTTTTTT CASRLLRGRTNEKLFF
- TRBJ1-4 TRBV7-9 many TGTGCCAGCAGCCACTTTGACGAAAAACTGTTTTTT CASSHFDEKLFF